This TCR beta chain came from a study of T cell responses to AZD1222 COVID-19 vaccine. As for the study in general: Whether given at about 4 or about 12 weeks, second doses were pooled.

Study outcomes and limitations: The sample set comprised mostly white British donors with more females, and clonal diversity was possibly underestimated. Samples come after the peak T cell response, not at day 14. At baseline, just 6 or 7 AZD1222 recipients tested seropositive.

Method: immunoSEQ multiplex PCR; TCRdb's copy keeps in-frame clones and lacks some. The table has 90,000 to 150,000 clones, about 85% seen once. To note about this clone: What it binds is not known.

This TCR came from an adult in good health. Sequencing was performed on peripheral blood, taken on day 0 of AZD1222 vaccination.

DNA for the CDR3: TGTGCCAGCAGCGTAGGCCCGTCCACCGGGGAGCTGTTTTTT. Translation: CASSVGPSTGELFF. V and J are TRBV9 and TRBJ2-2, with D hard to call. Germline values: CDR1 SGDLS, CDR2 YYNGEE. Trimming shortened V by 0 bases and J by 4 bases, and 7 bases separated the two germline ends. This CDR3 region has 14 residues. Looking up the rest from reference TRBV9 and TRBJ2-2 gives the full variable domain: DSGVTQTPKHLITATGQRVTLRCSPRSGDLSVYWYQQSLDQGLQFLIQYYNGEERAKGNILERFSAQQFPDLHSELNLSSLELGDSALYFCASSVGPSTGELFFGEGSRLTVL.